This T cell receptor (beta chain) was retrieved from a study of cytomegalovirus exposure and HLA in healthy donors. Study-wide findings and caveats: The authors later found HLA-associated TCR beta chains more clonally expanded than equally common others.

Concerning this clone: The antigen remains undetermined.

It was with 60 Vbeta and 13 Jbeta primers that the PCR ran. Generated by immunoSEQ multiplex PCR, the TCRdb table keeps only in-frame clones and is missing some. This table holds 150,000 to 200,000 clones, approximately 80% found once. This clonotype was sampled from a woman between 18 and 29 years old in good health and CMV-seronegative. The material sequenced was PBMCs.

In DNA form, the CDR3 reads TGTGCCAGCAGTTCGTTTATGGGGGGTCAGCCCCAGCATTTT. Translated, it gives CASSSFMGGQPQHF. The chain uses TRBV6-1 and TRBJ1-5; possibly TRBD1 for D (5 bases). CDR1 and CDR2 (germline): MNHNS, SASEGT. Trimming pared 5 bases from V and 6 bases from J, leaving 14 bases between. The CDR3 contains 14 residues.